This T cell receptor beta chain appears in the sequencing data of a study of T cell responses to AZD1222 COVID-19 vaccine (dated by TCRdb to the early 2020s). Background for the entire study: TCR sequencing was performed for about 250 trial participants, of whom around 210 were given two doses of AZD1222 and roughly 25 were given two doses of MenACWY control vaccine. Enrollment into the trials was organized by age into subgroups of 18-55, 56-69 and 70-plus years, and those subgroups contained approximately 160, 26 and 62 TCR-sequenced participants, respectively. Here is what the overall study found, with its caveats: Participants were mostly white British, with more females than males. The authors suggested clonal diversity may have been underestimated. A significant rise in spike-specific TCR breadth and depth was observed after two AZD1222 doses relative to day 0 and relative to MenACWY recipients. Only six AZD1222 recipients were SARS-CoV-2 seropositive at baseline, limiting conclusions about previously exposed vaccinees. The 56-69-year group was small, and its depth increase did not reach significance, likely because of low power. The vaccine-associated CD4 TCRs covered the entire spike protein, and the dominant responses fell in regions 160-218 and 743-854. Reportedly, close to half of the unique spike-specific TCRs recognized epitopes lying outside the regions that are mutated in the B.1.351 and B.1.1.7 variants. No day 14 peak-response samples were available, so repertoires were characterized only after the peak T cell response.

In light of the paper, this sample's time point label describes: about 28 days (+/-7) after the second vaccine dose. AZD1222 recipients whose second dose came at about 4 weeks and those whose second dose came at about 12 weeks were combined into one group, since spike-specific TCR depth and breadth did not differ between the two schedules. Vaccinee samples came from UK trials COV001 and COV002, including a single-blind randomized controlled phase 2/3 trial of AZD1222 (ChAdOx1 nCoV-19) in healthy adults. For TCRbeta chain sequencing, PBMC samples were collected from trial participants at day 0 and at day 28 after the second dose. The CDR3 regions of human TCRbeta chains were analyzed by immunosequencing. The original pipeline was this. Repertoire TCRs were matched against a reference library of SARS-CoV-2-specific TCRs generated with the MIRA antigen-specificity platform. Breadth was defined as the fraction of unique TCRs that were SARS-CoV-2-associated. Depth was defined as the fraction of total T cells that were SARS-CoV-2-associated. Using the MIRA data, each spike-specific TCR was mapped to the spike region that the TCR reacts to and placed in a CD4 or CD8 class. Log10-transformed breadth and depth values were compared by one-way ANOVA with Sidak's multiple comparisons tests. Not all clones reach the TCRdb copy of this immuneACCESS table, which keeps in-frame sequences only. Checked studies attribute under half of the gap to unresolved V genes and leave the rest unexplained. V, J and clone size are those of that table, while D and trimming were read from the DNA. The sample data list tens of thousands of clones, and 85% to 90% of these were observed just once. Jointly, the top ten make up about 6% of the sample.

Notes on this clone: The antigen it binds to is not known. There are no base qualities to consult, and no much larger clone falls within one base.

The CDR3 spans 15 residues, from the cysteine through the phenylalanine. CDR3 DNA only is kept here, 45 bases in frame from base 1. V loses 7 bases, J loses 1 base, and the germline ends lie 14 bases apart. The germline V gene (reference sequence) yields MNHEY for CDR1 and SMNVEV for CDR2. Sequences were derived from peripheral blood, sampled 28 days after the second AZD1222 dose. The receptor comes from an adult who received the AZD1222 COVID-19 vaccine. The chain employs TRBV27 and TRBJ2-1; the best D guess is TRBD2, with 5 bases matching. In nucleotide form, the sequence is TGTGCCAGCACCCATGGCGGCGGGTCCTACAATGAGCAGTTCTTC. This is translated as CASTHGGGSYNEQFF.